The T cell receptor beta chain described here comes from a study of cytomegalovirus exposure and HLA in healthy donors (dated by TCRdb to the late 2010s). Turning to the overall study: An earlier analysis of approximately 640 of the donors reported about 290 Gb of sequence data and 120 million or so unique TCR beta sequences from around 200 million T cells. All discovery cohort repertoires had been generated on a single sequencing platform. Among roughly 400 genotyped donors of the cohort, an average of about 220,000 unique TCR beta nucleotide sequences was sequenced per donor, of which about 19% were non-productive. To predict cytomegalovirus infection status, the study combined high-throughput TCR immunosequencing, statistical association of individual TCRs with disease status, and machine learning. The study aimed to test whether cataloging public T cell receptors could reveal signatures of past pathogen exposure. In addition to the first cohort of 666 subjects, a separate validation cohort of approximately 120 different subjects was used. Using immunosequencing, the study profiled T cell repertoires from 666 subjects and related those repertoires to cytomegalovirus serostatus. To study patterns of TCR occurrence, a later analysis re-analyzed previously published TCR beta repertoires from around 660 donors and added high-resolution HLA genotyping. HLA typing included class I and class II loci at four-digit resolution. Roughly 5 DR-DQ haplotypes were handled as single units for association and clustering because linkage in the cohort was strong. Genome-wide SNP genotypes for about three fifths of the roughly 670 donors were used in a later genetic analysis, which treated that subset as a discovery cohort. Rather than drawing on any new phenotypic data, the later analysis identified candidate immune exposures from TCR beta sequences and the way those sequences occurred across donors. The number of donors typed differed by locus, with roughly 629-640 for A, B, C, DRB1 and DQB1, about 500 for DQA1, about 610 for DPA1, and over 400 for DPB1. Donor age, sex, ethnicity and CMV serostatus were compiled together with the repertoire data. Of the 350 to 400 genotyped donors, over 70% fell in the genetic ancestry cluster associated with self-reported Caucasian donors. An early release covering more than 500 HLA-typed donors comprised 300 to 350 gigabases of sequencing data and around 85 million unique TCR sequences. An earlier analysis of nearly 600 of the donors applied high-throughput TCR beta sequencing to assess whether each TCR beta V gene segment acted as functional or pseudogenic. What the work shows at the level of the full study, not this receptor alone: The sequencing pipeline was judged likely to have produced a cluster of highly shared sequence variants as a technical artifact. According to a later analysis, parvovirus B19, influenza, CMV and Epstein-Barr virus appeared linked to several top co-occurrence clusters. CMV serostatus was the only immune exposure information available for the cohort. Because some donors lacked HLA typing at each locus, the association tests relied only on the typed subset. This cohort had only TCR beta chains sequenced, and the lack of alpha or paired-chain data limited which features could be detected. While some public TCRs were present in many individuals, most TCR sequences turned up only very rarely across donors. Compared with the approximately 600-donor mean, donors in an Asian-associated ancestry cluster had fewer N-insertions in productive TCRs, according to a later genetic analysis. It was suggested by the authors that the approach could potentially be generalized to other disease states and immunological phenotypes. Correlated functional status among segregating V segments might reflect linkage disequilibrium, but an unknown experimental factor could not be ruled out. Sequencing depth was assumed to be roughly uniform across donors in the presence/absence analyses, though that assumption may not hold. V-gene and J-gene trimming of TCR beta chains was associated with a missense DCLRE1C variant in a later genetic analysis, and the association was replicated in an independent cohort. In a later analysis, HLA-associated TCR beta chains showed more clonal expansion and lower generation probabilities than non-associated chains that were equally common. When HLA alleles, especially DR and DQ, strongly co-occurred, attributing TCR associations to individual alleles was difficult. A further reported finding was that TCR beta sequences accurately predicted the HLA-A and HLA-B alleles for most subjects in the first cohort. The study listed 150 to 200 TCR beta chains as associated with cytomegalovirus. Broadly in line with IMGT annotations, most TCR beta V segments showed up in productive rearrangements about 90% or about 30% of the time in an earlier analysis of several hundred of the donors. The classifier was reported to diagnose cytomegalovirus status with high specificity and sensitivity in both the original and validation cohorts. According to a later analysis, most CMV-associated TCR beta chains appeared to be HLA-restricted, and the HLA associations seemed to be driven largely by CMV exposure. A later analysis found that TCR association rates varied across HLA loci, with DRB1 alleles showing the most associated TCRs and HLA-C alleles the fewest. In a later analysis, some 17,000 TCR beta sequences were associated with specific HLA alleles at a false discovery rate of 0.05. Because counts were too low, seventeen rarely observed V segments, including chromosome 9 orphons, were excluded from the earlier analysis of roughly 580 of the donors. Three of the identified cytomegalovirus-associated TCR beta chains were confirmed in vitro to be specific for cytomegalovirus antigens.

On this clone: Its recognized antigen is unknown. No base quality information exists; no much larger clone differs at one position.

The cohort consisted of more than 650 healthy bone marrow donors. At the time of sampling, every cohort member was nominally healthy, though immune exposures that went unrecorded were likely present. The donor was CMV seropositive and belonged to the group of more than 250 seropositive cohort members. A peripheral blood sample was provided by each donor, and peripheral blood mononuclear cells were used for TCR beta sequencing. Genomic DNA was extracted from the blood cell samples with the Qiagen DNeasy Blood Extraction Kit. The protocol used for the library was the immunoSEQ multiplex PCR assay. For the multiplex PCR, a mixture combining 60 forward primers for TCR Vbeta segments and 13 reverse primers for TCR Jbeta segments was used. Amplification of the CDR3 region of rearranged TCR beta genes was performed with a multiplex PCR assay on genomic DNA. The amplified TCR beta libraries were sequenced on the Illumina HiSeq System as 87-base-pair reads. As for how the authors treated the data: Across the 500 to 850 repertoires, a later analysis counted approximately 83 million unique TCR beta chains, roughly 11 million of which were shared by at least two donors. A nearest-neighbor algorithm error-corrected the raw reads and collapsed the reads into unique sequences, merging closely related sequences to remove PCR and sequencing errors. To assign V, D and J gene segments, CDR3 sequences were aligned to IMGT reference sequences. For a sequence to be retained, a match of at least six nucleotides was required to both a V gene segment and a J gene segment. A rearrangement was called productive if the CDR3 had no stop codons and remained in frame with V and J, and every other rearrangement was called non-productive. CDR3 was defined according to IMGT convention as the region running from the second conserved V-encoded cysteine to the conserved J-encoded phenylalanine. The earlier analysis of 500 to 600 of the donors excluded sequences that lacked an unambiguous match to a single V gene segment. An earlier analysis of over 450 of the donors classified V segments as functional when productive rearrangements were above 56.7% and as segregating when the standard deviation between donors was above 5%. To diagnose cytomegalovirus status from the catalog of TCR beta chain sequences, a statistical classification framework was built. In a later analysis, TCR nucleotide sequences were compared against IMGT/GENE-DB human TR gene sequences so that V and J genes could be assigned. In a later analysis, CDR3 sequences and most-parsimonious VDJ recombination scenarios were assigned using the TCRdist pipeline. In a later analysis, every TCR beta chain was defined by the combination of its CDR3 amino acid sequence and its V-gene family, and reads without a unique V-gene family were dropped. As a way to deal with suspected cross-contamination and a sequencing artifact, a later analysis dropped 450 to 600 nucleotide sequences that were highly shared and had low generation probability. In a later analysis, a clonal expansion index for each public chain was calculated from normalized within-repertoire ranks of inferred template counts. Generation probabilities in a later analysis came from a VDJ recombination model fitted to out-of-frame rearrangements, and those results were checked against IGoR. A later analysis scored TCR-TCR, TCR-HLA and TCR-CMV co-occurrence with hypergeometric tests, applying a repertoire-size bias correction to TCR pairs. A later analysis estimated false discovery rates by permuting HLA or CMV assignments 20 times. A later analysis grouped co-occurring TCRs with DBSCAN, adding TCRdist sequence similarity when clustering within HLA-allele-positive subsets. Repertoires with fewer than 30,000 or more than 120,000 public chains were left out of co-occurrence clustering, as were about 5 repertoires with anomalous nucleotide sharing. TCRdb mirrors the immuneACCESS table, restricted to in-frame sequences. Some clones are absent from its copies; in checked studies, under half trace to an unresolved V gene, and the reason for the others is unknown. The V and J calls and clone size are taken from that table; D and trimming were inferred from the DNA. Across this sample there are some 200,000 clones, with 12% seen only once. Less than 8.5% of the sample comes from the top ten.

This TCR was recovered from a man aged 45-60 years in good health and CMV-seropositive. The sequenced sample consisted of PBMCs.

The CDR3 reads CASSLSRPQGTQYF. In nucleotide form, the sequence is TGTGCCAGCAGCTTAAGCAGGCCACAGGGTACGCAGTATTTT. Here the chain combines TRBV7-2 and TRBJ2-3; the D gene is perhaps TRBD1, from 6 matching bases. The CDR1 and CDR2 encoded by the germline V gene are SGHTA and FQGNSA. The CDR3 runs 14 residues from the cysteine to the phenylalanine. Only the CDR3 portion is preserved as DNA: 42 bases, with reading frame beginning at the first base. The V and J ends are trimmed by 2 bases and 8 bases, leaving 14 bases between them.